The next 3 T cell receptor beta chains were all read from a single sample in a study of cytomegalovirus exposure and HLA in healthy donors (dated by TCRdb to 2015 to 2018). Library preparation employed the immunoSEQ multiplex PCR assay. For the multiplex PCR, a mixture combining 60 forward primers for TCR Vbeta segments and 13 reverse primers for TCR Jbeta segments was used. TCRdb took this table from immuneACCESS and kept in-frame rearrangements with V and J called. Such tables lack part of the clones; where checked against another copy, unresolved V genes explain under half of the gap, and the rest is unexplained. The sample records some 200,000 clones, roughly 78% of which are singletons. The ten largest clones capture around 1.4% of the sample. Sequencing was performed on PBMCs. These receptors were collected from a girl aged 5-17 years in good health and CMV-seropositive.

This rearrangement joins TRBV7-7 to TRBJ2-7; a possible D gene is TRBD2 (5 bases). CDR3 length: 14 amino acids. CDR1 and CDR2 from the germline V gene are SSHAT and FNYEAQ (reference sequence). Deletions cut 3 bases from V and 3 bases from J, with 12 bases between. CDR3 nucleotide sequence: TGTGCCAGCAGCTTGACTACTGGTAGCTACGAGCAGTACTTC. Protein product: CASSLTTGSYEQYF.

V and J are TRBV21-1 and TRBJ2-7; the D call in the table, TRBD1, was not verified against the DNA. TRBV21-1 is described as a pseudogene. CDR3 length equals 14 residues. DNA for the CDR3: TGTGCCAGCAGCAAAGGGACAGGGAGTAACGAGCAGTACTTC. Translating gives CASSKGTGSNEQYF.

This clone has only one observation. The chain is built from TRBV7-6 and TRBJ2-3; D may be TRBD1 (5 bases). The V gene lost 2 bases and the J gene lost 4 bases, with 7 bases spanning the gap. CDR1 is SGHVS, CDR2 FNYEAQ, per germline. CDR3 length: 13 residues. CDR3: CASSLQGSDTQYF. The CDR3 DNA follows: TGTGCCAGCAGCTTACAGGGATCAGATACGCAGTATTTT.